This T cell receptor (beta chain) was sequenced for a study of CD8+CD57+ T cells in acquired aplastic anemia. Study information: Across the sorted CD4+ and CD8+ cells, DNA amounts averaged roughly 3.5 ug.

TCR beta VDJ combinations and CDR3 sequences were profiled from genomic DNA. TCRdb re-derived calls from the reads in MiXCR, one entry per CDR3 protein. Of a few hundred thousand distinct CDR3 sequences listed, approximately 51% were seen once; the top ten hold 15% to 20%. Study-level points and caveats: Patients and controls shared roughly 31 CD8+ CDR3 sequences, highly expressed in patients.

A note on this clonotype: What it binds is not known.

Whoever was chosen for sequencing had shown CD8+CD57+ cell expansion by flow cytometry. Every patient was diagnosed with severe acquired aplastic anemia. None of the patients had been given any therapy when their blood was sampled. The receptor was derived from a human donor with aplastic anemia. Sequenced sample: sorted CD4+, CD8+, or CD8+CD57+ T cells (not recorded which) from PBMCs.

Written as DNA, the CDR3 is TGTGCCAGCAGCTTAGCATCCCAGGAAGAGAACACTGAAGCTTTCTTT. It yields the protein CASSLASQEENTEAFF. The chain employs TRBV7-9 and TRBJ1-1, with D hard to call. Trimming took off 0 bases at V and 1 base at J, with 12 bases between the two ends. CDR3 size: 16 residues. Germline loops: CDR1 SEHNR, CDR2 FQNEAQ (reference sequence).